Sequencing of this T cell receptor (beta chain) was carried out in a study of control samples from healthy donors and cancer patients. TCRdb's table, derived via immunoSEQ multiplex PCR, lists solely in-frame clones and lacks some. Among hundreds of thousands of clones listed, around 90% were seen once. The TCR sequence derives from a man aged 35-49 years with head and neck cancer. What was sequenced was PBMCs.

The CDR3 is CASSRPGTSGYEQFF. The CDR3 bases are TGTGCCAGCAGTCGACCCGGGACTAGCGGCTATGAGCAGTTCTTC. V is TRBV28 and J is TRBJ2-1; 11 bases map to TRBD2. The ends lost 5 bases at V and 8 bases at J; junction bases unmatched: 8. Germline V lookup: CDR1 MDHEN, CDR2 SYDVKM. The CDR3 is made up of 15 amino acids.